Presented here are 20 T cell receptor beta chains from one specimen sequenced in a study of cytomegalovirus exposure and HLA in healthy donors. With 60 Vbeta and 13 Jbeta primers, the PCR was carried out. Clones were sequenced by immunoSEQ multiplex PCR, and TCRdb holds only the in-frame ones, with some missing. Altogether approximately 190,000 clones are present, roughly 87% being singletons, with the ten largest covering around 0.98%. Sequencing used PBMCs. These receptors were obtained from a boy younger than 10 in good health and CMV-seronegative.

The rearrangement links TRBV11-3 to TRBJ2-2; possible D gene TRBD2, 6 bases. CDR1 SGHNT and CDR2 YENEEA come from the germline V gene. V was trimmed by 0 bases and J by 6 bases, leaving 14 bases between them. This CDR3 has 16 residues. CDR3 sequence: CASSLDLGGGAGELFF. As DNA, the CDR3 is TGTGCCAGCAGCTTAGATCTCGGGGGAGGAGCCGGGGAGCTGTTTTTT.

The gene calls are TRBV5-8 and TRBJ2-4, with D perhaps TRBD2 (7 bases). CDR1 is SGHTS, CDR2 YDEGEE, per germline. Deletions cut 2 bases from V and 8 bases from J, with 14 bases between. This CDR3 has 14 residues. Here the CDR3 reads CASSFRGAIDIQYF. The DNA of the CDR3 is TGTGCCAGCAGCTTCCGGGGGGCTATTGACATTCAGTACTTC.

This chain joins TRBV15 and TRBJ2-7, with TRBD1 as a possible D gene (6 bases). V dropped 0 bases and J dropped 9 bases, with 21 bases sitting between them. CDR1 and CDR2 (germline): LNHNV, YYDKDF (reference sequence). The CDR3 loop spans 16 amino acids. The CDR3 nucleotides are TGTGCCACCAGCAGAGACTCCCTTTACAGGGAGATCGGGCAGTACTTC. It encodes CATSRDSLYREIGQYF.

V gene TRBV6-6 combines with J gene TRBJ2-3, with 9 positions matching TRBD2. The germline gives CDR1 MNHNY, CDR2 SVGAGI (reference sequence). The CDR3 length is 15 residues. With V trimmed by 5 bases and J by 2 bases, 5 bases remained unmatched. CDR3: CASSTTSGTTDTQYF. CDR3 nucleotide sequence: TGTGCCAGCAGTACGACTAGCGGAACCACAGATACGCAGTATTTT.

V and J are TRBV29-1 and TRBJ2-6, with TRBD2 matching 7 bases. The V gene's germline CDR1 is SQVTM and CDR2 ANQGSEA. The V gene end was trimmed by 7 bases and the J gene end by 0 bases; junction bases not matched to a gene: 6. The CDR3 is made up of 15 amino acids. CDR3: CSARGDPSGANVLTF. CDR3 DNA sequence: TGCAGCGCCCGGGGGGACCCCTCTGGGGCCAACGTCCTGACTTTC.

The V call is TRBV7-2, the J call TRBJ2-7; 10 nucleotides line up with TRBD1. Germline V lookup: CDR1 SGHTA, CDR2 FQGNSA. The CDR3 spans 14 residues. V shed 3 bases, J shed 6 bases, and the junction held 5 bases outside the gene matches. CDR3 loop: CASSFGGTGAEQYF. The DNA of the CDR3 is TGTGCCAGCAGCTTTGGGGGGACAGGGGCCGAGCAGTACTTC.

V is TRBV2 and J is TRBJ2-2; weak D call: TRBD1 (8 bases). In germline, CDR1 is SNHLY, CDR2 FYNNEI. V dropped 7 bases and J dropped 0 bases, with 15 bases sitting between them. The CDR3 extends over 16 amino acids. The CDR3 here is CASNGGTGANTGELFF. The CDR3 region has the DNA TGTGCCAGCAACGGGGGGACAGGCGCGAACACCGGGGAGCTGTTTTTT.

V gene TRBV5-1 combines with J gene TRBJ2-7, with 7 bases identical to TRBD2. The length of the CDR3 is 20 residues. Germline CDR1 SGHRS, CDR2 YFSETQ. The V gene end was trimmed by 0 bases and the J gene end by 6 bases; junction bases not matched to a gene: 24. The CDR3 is CASSLAGGATGGHHGSEQYF. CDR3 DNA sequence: TGCGCCAGCAGCTTGGCCGGCGGGGCTACGGGAGGACATCACGGCAGCGAGCAGTACTTC.

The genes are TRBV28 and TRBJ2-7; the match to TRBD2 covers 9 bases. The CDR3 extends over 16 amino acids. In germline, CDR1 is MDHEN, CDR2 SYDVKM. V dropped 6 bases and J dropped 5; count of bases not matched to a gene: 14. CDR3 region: CASSRNLAGLIDEQYF. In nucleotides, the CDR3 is TGTGCCAGCAGCCGGAATCTAGCGGGGTTAATCGACGAGCAGTACTTC.

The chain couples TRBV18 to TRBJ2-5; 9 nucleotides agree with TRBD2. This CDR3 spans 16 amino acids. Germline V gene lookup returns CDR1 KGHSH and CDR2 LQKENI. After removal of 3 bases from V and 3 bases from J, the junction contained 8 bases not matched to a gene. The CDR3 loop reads CASSPAISSGKETQYF. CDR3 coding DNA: TGTGCCAGCTCACCGGCAATTTCTAGCGGGAAAGAGACCCAGTACTTC.

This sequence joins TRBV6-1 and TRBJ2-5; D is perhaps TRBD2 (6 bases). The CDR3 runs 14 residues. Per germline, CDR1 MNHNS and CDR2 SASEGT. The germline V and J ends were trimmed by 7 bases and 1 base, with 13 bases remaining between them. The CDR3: CASTDYLIQETQYF. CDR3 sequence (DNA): TGTGCCAGCACGGACTACCTAATCCAAGAGACCCAGTACTTC.

Written as DNA, the CDR3 is TGCGCCAGCAGCTTCAACCGACTAGCGGGCACAGATACGCAGTATTTT. Protein: CASSFNRLAGTDTQYF. The J gene is TRBJ2-3, the V gene TRBV5-1; 9 bases line up with TRBD2. V lost 2 bases, J lost 1 base, and 5 bases stayed unmatched. Germline V gene lookup returns CDR1 SGHRS and CDR2 YFSETQ. The CDR3 is made up of 16 amino acids. The full variable domain, its missing parts supplied by reference TRBV5-1 and TRBJ2-3, is KAGVTQTPRYLIKTRGQQVTLSCSPISGHRSVSWYQQTPGQGLQFLFEYFSETQRNKGNFPGRFSGRQFSNSRSEMNVSTLELGDSALYLCASSFNRLAGTDTQYFGPGTRLTVL.

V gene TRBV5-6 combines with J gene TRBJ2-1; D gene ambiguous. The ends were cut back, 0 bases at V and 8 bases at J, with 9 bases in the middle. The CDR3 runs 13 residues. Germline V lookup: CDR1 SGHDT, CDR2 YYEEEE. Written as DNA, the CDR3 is TGTGCCAGCAGCTTGGCCCACTTACATGAGCAGTTCTTC. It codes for CASSLAHLHEQFF.

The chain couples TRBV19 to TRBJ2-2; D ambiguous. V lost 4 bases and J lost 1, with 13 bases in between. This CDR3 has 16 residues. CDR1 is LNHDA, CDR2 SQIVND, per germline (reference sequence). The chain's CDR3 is CASSTSNWQNTGELFF. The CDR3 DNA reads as TGTGCCAGTAGTACTAGTAACTGGCAGAACACCGGGGAGCTGTTTTTT.

This chain's CDR3 is CASSLTGSSYEQYF. The CDR3 bases are TGTGCCAGCAGTCTGACAGGGAGCTCCTACGAGCAGTACTTC. The chain joins TRBV28 to TRBJ2-7; 7 bases are a match to TRBD1. This CDR3 has 14 residues. V lost 5 bases and J lost 0; bases outside the gene matches: 4. CDR1 and CDR2 (germline): MDHEN, SYDVKM.

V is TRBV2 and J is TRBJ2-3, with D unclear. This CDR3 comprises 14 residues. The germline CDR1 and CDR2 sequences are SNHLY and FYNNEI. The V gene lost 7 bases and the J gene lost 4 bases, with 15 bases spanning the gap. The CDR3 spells CASTRLSSADTQYF. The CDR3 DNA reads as TGTGCCAGCACTAGGCTCTCGTCCGCAGATACGCAGTATTTT.

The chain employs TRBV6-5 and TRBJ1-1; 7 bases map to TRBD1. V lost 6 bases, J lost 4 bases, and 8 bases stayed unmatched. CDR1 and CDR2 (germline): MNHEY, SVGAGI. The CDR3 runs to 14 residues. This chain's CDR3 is CASRLNRGTTEAFF. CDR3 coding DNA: TGTGCCAGCAGACTAAACAGGGGTACCACTGAAGCTTTCTTT.

This CDR3 reads CASNGLASGPYEQYF. The CDR3 DNA reads as TGTGCCAGCAACGGGTTGGCTAGCGGACCCTACGAGCAGTACTTC. The chain joins TRBV2 to TRBJ2-7, with 7 bases aligning to TRBD2. Trimming removed 7 bases from V and 2 bases from J; junction bases left unmatched: 11. CDR3 length: 15 residues. Germline CDR1 and CDR2: SNHLY and FYNNEI.

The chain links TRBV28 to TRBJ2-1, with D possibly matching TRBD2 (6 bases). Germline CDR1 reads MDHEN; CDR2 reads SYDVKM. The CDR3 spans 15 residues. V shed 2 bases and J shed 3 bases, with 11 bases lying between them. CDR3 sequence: CASSLAGQNYNEQFF. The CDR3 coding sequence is TGTGCCAGCAGTTTAGCGGGGCAGAACTACAATGAGCAGTTCTTC.

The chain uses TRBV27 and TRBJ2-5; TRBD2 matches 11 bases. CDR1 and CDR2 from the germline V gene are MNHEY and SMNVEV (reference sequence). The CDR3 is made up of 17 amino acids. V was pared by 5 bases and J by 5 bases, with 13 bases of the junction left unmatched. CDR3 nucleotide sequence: TGTGCCAGCAGTCCCATCGTGACTAGCGGGAATTTCGAGACCCAGTACTTC. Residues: CASSPIVTSGNFETQYF.